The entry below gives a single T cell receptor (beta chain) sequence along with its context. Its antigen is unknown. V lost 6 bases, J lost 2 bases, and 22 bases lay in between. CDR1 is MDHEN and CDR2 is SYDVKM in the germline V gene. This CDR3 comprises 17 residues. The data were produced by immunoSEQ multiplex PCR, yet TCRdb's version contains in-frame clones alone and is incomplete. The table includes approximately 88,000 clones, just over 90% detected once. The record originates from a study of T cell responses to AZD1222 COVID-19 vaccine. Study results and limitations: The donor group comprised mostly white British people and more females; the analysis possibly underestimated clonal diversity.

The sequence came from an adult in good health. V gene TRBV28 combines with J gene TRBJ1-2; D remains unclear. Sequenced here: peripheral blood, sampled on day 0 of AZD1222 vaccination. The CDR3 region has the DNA TGTGCCAGCAGCCTCCCTTTCCCTGCTACCTCCAACTATGGCTACACCTTC. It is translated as CASSLPFPATSNYGYTF.